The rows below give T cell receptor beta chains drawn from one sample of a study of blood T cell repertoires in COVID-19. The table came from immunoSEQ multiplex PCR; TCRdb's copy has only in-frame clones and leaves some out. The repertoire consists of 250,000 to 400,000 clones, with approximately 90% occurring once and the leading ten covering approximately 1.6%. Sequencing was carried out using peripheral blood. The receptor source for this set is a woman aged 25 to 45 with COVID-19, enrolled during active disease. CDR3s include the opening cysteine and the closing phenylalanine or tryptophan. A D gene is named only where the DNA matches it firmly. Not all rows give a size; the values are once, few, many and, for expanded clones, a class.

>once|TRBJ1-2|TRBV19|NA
TGTGCCAGTAGTATGAACACAGGGTACGGTGGCTACACCTTC
CASSMNTGYGGYTF
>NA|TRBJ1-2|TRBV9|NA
TGTGCCAGCAGCGTAGAGGGAAGGGGCCAATATGGCTACACCTTC
CASSVEGRGQYGYTF
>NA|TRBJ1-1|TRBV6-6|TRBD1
TGTGCCAGCAGTGTTACAGGGGGCCTAGGCGCTGAAGCTTTCTTT
CASSVTGGLGAEAFF
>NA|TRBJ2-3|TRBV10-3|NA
TGTGCCATCAGTGATTCTAGACCGCCATCCAGCACAGATACGCAGTATTTT
CAISDSRPPSSTDTQYF
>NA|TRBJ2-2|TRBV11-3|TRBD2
TGTGCCAGCAGCTTACACGCAGCGGGGGTGTCCGGGGAGCTGTTTTTT
CASSLHAAGVSGELFF
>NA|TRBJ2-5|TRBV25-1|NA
TGTGCCAGCAGTGAATTTGGCCTTGAGACCCAGTACTTC
CASSEFGLETQYF
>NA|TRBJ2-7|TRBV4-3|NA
TGCGCCAGCAGCCAAGATAAGTGGCCGGACGGGGACTACGAGCAGTACTTC
CASSQDKWPDGDYEQYF
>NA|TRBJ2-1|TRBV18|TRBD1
TGTGCCAGCTCCCTTGACCAGACAGGGGCGGGGGAGCAGTTCTTC
CASSLDQTGAGEQFF
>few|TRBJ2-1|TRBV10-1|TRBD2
TGCGCCAGCAGTGAAGGACTAGCGGCAAGCAATGAGCAGTTCTTC
CASSEGLAASNEQFF
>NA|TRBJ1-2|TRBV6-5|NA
TGTGCCAGCAGACCCCAGGGGCAGGCCTATGGCTACACCTTC
CASRPQGQAYGYTF
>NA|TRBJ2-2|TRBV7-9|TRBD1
TGTGCCAGCAGCTTCGACAGGGGGCGTTTCGGGGAGCTGTTTTTT
CASSFDRGRFGELFF
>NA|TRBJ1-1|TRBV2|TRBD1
TGTGCCGGGACAGGGTTGAACACTGAAGCTTTCTTT
CAGTGLNTEAFF
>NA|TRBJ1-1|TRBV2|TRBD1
TGTGCCAGCACCGGGGTCGGGACAGCCGAAGCTTTCTTT
CASTGVGTAEAFF
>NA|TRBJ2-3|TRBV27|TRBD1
TGTGCCAGCAGGACGGGACAGGGTGCGCAGTATTTT
CASRTGQGAQYF
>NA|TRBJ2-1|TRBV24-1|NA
TGTGCCACCACCTCAGGGTACAATGAGCAGTTCTTC
CATTSGYNEQFF
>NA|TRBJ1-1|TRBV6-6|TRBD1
TGTGCCAGCAGTAGGGACAGTGGGAAAGCTTTCTTT
CASSRDSGKAFF
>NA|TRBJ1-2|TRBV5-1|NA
TGCGCCAGCAGCTTGTACGTTGCCAGTGGCTATGGCTACACCTTC
CASSLYVASGYGYTF
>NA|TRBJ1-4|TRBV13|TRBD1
TGTGCCAGCAGCTTACGACAGGGTCAAAAACTGTTTTTT
CASSLRQGQKLFF
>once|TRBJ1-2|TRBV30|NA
TGTGCCTGGAGTGTACCCGGGACTATTAACTATGGCTACACCTTC
CAWSVPGTINYGYTF
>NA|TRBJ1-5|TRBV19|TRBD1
TGTGCCAGTAGTCCGCCCGGGACAGGATCTTGGCCCCAGCATTTT
CASSPPGTGSWPQHF
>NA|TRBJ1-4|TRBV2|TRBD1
TGTGCCAGCAGTGAGCTTCTAGGGGGCTTTAATGAAAAACTGTTTTTT
CASSELLGGFNEKLFF
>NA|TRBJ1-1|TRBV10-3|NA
TGTGCCATCATTCCGGACAGTGGCACTGAAGCTTTCTTT
CAIIPDSGTEAFF
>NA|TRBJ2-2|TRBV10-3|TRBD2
TGTGCCATCAGTGGTGGAATCCTAGCGGGGGGGGCCCGAACCGGGGAGCTGTTTTTT
CAISGGILAGGARTGELFF
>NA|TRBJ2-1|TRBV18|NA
TGTGCCAGCTCACAGAGGGCCAACTCCTACAATGAGCAGTTCTTC
CASSQRANSYNEQFF
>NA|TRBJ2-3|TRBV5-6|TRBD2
TGTGCCAGCAGCCCTACTAGCGGACGCACAGATACGCAGTATTTT
CASSPTSGRTDTQYF
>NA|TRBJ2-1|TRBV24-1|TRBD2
TGTGCCACCAGTGATTCCCCCCTTGCGGGGGGGCAAAATGAGCAGTTCTTC
CATSDSPLAGGQNEQFF
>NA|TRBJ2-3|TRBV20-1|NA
TGCAGCCTCCCCTGGGAGGATACGCAGTATTTT
CSLPWEDTQYF
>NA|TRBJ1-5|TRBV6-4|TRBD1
TGTGCCAGCAGTGCCGACAGGGTTGATCAGCCCCAGCATTTT
CASSADRVDQPQHF
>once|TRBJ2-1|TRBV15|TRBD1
TGTGCCACCAGCAGGGACGCCCCCCTCAGTACAGGGGGCTCGGATGAGCAGTTCTTC
CATSRDAPLSTGGSDEQFF
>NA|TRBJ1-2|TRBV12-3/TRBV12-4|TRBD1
TGTGCCAGCAGTCTGACAGGGGCCTATGGCTACACCTTC
CASSLTGAYGYTF
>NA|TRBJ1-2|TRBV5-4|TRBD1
TGTGCCAGCAGGTTGGAGTACAGGGGGGTGTATGGCTACACCTTC
CASRLEYRGVYGYTF
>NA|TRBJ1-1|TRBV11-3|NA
TGTGCCAGCAGCTTCGAGGGTGACACTGAAGCTTTCTTT
CASSFEGDTEAFF
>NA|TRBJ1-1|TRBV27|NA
TGTGCCAGCAGTTTATCGTGGGAGGGCAGGTCCACTGAAGCTTTCTTT
CASSLSWEGRSTEAFF
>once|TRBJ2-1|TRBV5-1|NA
TGCGCCAGCAGCTTGGACAGGGAGAACAATGAGCAGTTCTTC
CASSLDRENNEQFF
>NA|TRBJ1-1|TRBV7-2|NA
TGTGCCAGCAGCTTTCTTCACAGGGTTAACACTGAAGCTTTCTTT
CASSFLHRVNTEAFF
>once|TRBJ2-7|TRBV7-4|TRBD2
TGTGCCAGCAGAACCGGGGGGGCTTTCTCCTACGAGCAGTACTTC
CASRTGGAFSYEQYF
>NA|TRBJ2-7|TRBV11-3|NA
TGTGCCAGCAGCCAGATTGACAGCCTATCCTACGAGCAGTACTTC
CASSQIDSLSYEQYF
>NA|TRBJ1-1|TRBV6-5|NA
TGTGCCAGCGGGGCAGCGCACACTGAAGCTTTCTTT
CASGAAHTEAFF
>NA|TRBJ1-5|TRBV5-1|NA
TGCGCCAGCAGCCCTAACCCCCAGGGATTAGGCAATCAGCCCCAGCATTTT
CASSPNPQGLGNQPQHF
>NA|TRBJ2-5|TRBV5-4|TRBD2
TGTGCCAGCAGCTTGCAGCGGGGCCAAGAGACCCAGTACTTC
CASSLQRGQETQYF
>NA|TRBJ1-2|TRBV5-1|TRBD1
TGCGCCAGCAGCTTGACAGGGGAAAAGTATGGCTACACCTTC
CASSLTGEKYGYTF
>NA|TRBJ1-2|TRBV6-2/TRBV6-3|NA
TGTGCCAGCAGTTCAGTCCCGGGGGGCTCCAACTATGGCTACACCTTC
CASSSVPGGSNYGYTF
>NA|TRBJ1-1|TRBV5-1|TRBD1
TGCGCCAGCAGCTCTAGACAGGGGAACACTGAAGCTTTCTTT
CASSSRQGNTEAFF
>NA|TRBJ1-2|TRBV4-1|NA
TGCGCCAGCAGCCAAGATTCCACCTCGGGGGGCTACACCTTC
CASSQDSTSGGYTF
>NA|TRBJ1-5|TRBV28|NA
TGTGCCAGCAGTCCCTTCAATCAGCCCCAGCATTTT
CASSPFNQPQHF
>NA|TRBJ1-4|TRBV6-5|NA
TGTGCCAGCAGTCCCTATGCAACTAATGAAAAACTGTTTTTT
CASSPYATNEKLFF
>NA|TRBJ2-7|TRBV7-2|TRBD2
TGTGCCAGCAGTCCAGCCTCTAGCGGGGGTGTATACGAGCAGTACTTC
CASSPASSGGVYEQYF
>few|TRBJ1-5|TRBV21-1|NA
TGTGCCATCCGCACGGACGGGGTAACGATCGATCAGCCCCAGCATTTT
CAIRTDGVTIDQPQHF
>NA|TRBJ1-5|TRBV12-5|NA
TGTGCTAGTGGCCCAGGGGCTAGCAATCAGCCCCAGCATTTT
CASGPGASNQPQHF
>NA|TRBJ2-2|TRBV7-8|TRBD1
TGTGCCAGCAGCGTGGACAGGGGCGGGCCCGGGGAGCTGTTTTTT
CASSVDRGGPGELFF
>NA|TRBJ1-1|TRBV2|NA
TGTGCCAGCAGTTACCAGGGGGAAGCTTTCTTT
CASSYQGEAFF
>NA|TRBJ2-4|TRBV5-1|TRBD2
TGCGCCAGCAGCTCCCGGGGTAGCGGGGGGGCCGCGACCAAAAACATTCAGTACTTC
CASSSRGSGGAATKNIQYF
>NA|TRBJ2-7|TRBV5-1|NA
TGCGCCAGCAGCGAGCAGGGGCCACCGTACGAGCAGTACTTC
CASSEQGPPYEQYF